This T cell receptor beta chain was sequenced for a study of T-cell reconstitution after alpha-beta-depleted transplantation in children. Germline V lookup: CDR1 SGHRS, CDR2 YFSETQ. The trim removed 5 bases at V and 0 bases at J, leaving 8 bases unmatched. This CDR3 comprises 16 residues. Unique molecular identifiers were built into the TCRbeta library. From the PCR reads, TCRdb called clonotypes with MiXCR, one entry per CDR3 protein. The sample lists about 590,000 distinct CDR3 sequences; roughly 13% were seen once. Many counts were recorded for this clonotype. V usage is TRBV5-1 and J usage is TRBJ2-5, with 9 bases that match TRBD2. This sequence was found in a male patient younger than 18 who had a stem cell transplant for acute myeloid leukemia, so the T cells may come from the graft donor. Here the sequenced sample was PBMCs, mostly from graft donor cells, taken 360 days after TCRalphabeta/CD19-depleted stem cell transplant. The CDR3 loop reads CASRPPGLAHQETQYF. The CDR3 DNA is TGCGCCAGCAGACCACCGGGACTAGCCCACCAAGAGACCCAGTACTTC.